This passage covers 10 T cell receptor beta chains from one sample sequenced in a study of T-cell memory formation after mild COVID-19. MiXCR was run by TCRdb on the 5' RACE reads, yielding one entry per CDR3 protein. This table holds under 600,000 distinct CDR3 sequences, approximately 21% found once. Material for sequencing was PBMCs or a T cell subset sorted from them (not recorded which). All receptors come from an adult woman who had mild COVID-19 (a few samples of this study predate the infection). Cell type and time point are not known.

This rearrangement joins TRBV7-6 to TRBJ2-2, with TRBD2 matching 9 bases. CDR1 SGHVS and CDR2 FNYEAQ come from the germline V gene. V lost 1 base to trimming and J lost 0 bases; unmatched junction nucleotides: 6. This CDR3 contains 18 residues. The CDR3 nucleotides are TGTGCCAGCAGCTTAGTTGGCGGGGGGGCCACGAACACCGGGGAGCTGTTTTTT. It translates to CASSLVGGGATNTGELFF.

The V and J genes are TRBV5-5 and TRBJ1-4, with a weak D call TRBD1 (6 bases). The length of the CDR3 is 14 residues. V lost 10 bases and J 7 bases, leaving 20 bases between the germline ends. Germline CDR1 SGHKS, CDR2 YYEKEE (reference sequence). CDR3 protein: CACKTGAHIEKLFF. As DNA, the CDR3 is TGTGCCTGCAAAACGGGGGCGCATATTGAAAAACTGTTTTTT.

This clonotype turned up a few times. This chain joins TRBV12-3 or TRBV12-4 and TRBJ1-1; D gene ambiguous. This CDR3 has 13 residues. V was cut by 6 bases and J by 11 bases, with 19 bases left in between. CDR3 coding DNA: TGTGCCAGCAGCATCTCGCCGACATTTAGGGCTTTCTTT. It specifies CASSISPTFRAFF.

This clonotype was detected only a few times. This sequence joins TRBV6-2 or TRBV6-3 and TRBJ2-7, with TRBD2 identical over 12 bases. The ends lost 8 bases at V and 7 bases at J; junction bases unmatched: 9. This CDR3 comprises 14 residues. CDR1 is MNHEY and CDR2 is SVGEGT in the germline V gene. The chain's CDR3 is CASGLAGGPGEQYF. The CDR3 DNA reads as TGTGCCAGCGGTCTAGCGGGAGGGCCTGGAGAGCAGTACTTC.

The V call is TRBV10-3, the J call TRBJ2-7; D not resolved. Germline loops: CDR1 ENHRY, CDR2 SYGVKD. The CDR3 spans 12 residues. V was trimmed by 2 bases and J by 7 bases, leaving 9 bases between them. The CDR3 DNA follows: TGTGCCATCAGTGAGATAGCTCGAGAGCAGTACTTC. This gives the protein CAISEIAREQYF.

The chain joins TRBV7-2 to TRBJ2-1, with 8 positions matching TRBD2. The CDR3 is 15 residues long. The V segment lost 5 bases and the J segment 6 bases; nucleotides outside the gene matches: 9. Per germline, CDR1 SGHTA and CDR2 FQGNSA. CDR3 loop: CASSPREDVLNEQFF. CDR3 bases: TGTGCCAGCAGCCCGCGGGAGGACGTTCTCAATGAGCAGTTCTTC.

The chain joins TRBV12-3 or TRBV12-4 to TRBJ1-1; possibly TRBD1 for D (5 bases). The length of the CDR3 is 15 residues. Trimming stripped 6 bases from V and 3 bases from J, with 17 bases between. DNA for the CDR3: TGTGCCAGCAGCGAGCAGAAGGGGTTGGACACTGAAGCTTTCTTT. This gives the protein CASSEQKGLDTEAFF.

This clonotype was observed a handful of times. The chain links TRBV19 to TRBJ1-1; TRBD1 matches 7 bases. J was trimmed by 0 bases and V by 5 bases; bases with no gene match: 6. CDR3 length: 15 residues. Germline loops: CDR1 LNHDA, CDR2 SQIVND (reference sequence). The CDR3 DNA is TGTGCCAGTAGTCGCCCAGGGGGACTGAACACTGAAGCTTTCTTT. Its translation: CASSRPGGLNTEAFF.

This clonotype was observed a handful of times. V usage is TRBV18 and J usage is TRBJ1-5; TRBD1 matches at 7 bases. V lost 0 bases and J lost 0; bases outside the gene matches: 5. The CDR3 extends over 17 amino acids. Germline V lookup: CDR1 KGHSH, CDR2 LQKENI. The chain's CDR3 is CASSPPNRGHSNQPQHF. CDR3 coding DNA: TGTGCCAGCTCACCACCGAACAGGGGACATAGCAATCAGCCCCAGCATTTT.

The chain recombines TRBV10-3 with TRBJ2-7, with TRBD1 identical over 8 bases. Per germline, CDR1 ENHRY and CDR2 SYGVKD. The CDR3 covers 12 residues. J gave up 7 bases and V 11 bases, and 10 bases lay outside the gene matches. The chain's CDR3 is CASGGGQGEQYF. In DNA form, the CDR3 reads TGTGCCTCCGGCGGCGGACAGGGTGAGCAGTACTTC.